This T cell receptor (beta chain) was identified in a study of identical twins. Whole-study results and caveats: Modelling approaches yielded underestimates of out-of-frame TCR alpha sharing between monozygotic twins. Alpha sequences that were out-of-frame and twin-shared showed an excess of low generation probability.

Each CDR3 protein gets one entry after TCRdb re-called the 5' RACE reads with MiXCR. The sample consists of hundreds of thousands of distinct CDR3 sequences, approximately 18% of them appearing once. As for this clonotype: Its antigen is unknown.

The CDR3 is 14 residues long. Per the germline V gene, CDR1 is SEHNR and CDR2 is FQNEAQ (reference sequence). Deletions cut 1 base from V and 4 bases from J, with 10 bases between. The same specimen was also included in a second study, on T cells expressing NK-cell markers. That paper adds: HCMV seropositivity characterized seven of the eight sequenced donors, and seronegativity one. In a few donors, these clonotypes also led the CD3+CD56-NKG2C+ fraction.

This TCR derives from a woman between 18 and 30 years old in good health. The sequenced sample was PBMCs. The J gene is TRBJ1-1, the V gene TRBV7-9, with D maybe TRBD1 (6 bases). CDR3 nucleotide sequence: TGTGCCAGCAGCTTAGGGCGGGACATCACTGAAGCTTTCTTT. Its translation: CASSLGRDITEAFF.